The 10 T cell receptor beta chains listed next were all sequenced from one sample in a study of shared clonotypes between healthy human individuals. Profiled with immunoSEQ multiplex PCR; TCRdb holds only in-frame clones, not every one. Of some 96,000 clones in the sample, less than 60% were seen once. Sequenced input: PBMCs. These receptors all come from a woman aged 40 to 50 in good health. Some clones in this sample may be carry-over from other donors' samples.

The gene calls are TRBV10-3 and TRBJ2-7, with 7 bases identical to TRBD1. This CDR3 comprises 14 residues. J was trimmed by 2 bases and V by 2 bases; bases with no gene match: 3. Germline V gene lookup returns CDR1 ENHRY and CDR2 SYGVKD. CDR3 DNA sequence: TGTGCCATCAGTGAGGGGGACAGAACCTACGAGCAGTACTTC. It is translated as CAISEGDRTYEQYF.

In the case of this clone: Relative to the germline gene, one junction end is altered; a read error may explain this. The same CDR3 is also encoded by other DNA sequences in this sample. This chain joins TRBV5-1 and TRBJ2-4, with unresolved D. The CDR3 covers 14 residues. CDR1 is SGHRS and CDR2 is YFSETQ in the germline V gene. The CDR3 DNA sequence: TGCGCCAGCAGCTTGGAAACAGCCAAGAACATTCAGTACTTC. This encodes CASSLETAKNIQYF.

For the CDR3, the DNA is TGTGCCAGCAGCCAAGTTAGGGGAAATGAGCAGTTCTTC. This sequence encodes CASSQVRGNEQFF. The genes are TRBV5-4 and TRBJ2-1; a weak D match, TRBD1 (5 bases). Germline loops: CDR1 SGHNT, CDR2 YYREEE (reference sequence). The CDR3 is 13 amino acids. V was shortened by 4 bases and J by 7 bases, with 12 bases between the two germline ends.

V gene TRBV6-4 combines with J gene TRBJ2-1; the match to TRBD2 covers 9 bases. Trimming at V came to 3 bases and at J to 7 bases, leaving 7 bases not matched to a gene. Germline lookup yields CDR1 MRHNA and CDR2 SNTAGT. The CDR3 is 15 residues long. This CDR3 is CASSDTAGGGNEQFF. CDR3 DNA: TGTGCCAGCAGTGATACGGCGGGAGGGGGGAATGAGCAGTTCTTC.

This clone has a handful of counts. This CDR3 is also generated by other DNA sequences in the sample. J is TRBJ2-7 and V is TRBV5-4, with unresolved D. Germline values: CDR1 SGHNT, CDR2 YYREEE (reference sequence). V lost 3 bases to trimming and J lost 2 bases, with 3 bases between them. The CDR3 runs to 11 residues. The CDR3 protein is CASSSTYEQYF. For the CDR3, the DNA is TGTGCCAGCAGCTCCACCTACGAGCAGTACTTC. The variable domain in full, completed from reference TRBV5-4 and TRBJ2-7, reads ETGVTQSPTHLIKTRGQQVTLRCSSQSGHNTVSWYQQALGQGPQFIFQYYREEENGRGNFPPRFSGLQFPNYSSELNVNALELDDSALYLCASSSTYEQYFGPGTRLTVT.

This clone has more than one count but fewer than ten. This chain joins TRBV27 and TRBJ1-4, with TRBD1 matching over 10 bases. V dropped 5 bases and J dropped 7; count of bases not matched to a gene: 7. This CDR3 comprises 15 residues. Germline values: CDR1 MNHEY, CDR2 SMNVEV (reference sequence). As DNA, the CDR3 is TGTGCCAGCAGTCCGGGGACAGGGGCGGGTGAAAAACTGTTTTTT. Translating it yields CASSPGTGAGEKLFF.

The CDR3 nucleotides are TGTGCCAGCAGTCCACTCGGGGACAGGGCCTCGGGGGAGCAGTACTTC. Translating gives CASSPLGDRASGEQYF. This chain connects TRBV28 to TRBJ2-7; 9 bases match TRBD1. Germline V gene sequence: CDR1 MDHEN, CDR2 SYDVKM. The ends lost 5 bases at V and 7 bases at J; junction bases unmatched: 15. The CDR3 length is 16 residues.

This clone was detected many times. The chain couples TRBV18 to TRBJ1-1; no firm D call. The CDR3 runs to 14 residues. Per germline, CDR1 KGHSH and CDR2 LQKENI. V lost 2 bases, J lost 1 base, and 8 bases lay in between. The CDR3 region is CASSPLFGNTEAFF. The CDR3 nucleotides read TGTGCCAGCTCACCATTGTTTGGGAACACTGAAGCTTTCTTT.

Turning to this clone: A far larger clone lies a single base away; this is likely a read error. V and J are TRBV1 and TRBJ1-5. TRBV1 is deemed a pseudogene. The CDR3 length is 16 residues. CDR3 amino acids: CTSSQDGGWSNQPQHF. Written as DNA, the CDR3 is TGCACCAGCAGCCAAGATGGAGGTTGGAGCAATCAGCCCCAGCATTTT.

At least ten counts were recorded for this clone. The chain links TRBV10-3 to TRBJ2-6, with D perhaps matching TRBD1 or TRBD2 (5 bases each). The CDR3 covers 16 residues. V dropped 10 bases and J dropped 0 bases, with 16 bases sitting between them. Germline loops: CDR1 ENHRY, CDR2 SYGVKD. The CDR3 sequence is CATLGDRLSGANVLTF. In nucleotides, the CDR3 is TGTGCCACCTTAGGGGACCGACTCTCTGGGGCCAACGTCCTGACTTTC.